Listed below are T cell receptor beta chains from one sample, sequenced in a study of blood T cell repertoires in COVID-19. Generated by immunoSEQ multiplex PCR, the TCRdb table keeps only in-frame clones and is missing some. The top ten hold approximately 55% of the sample, which has under 75,000 clones, about 76% seen once. Sequenced sample: peripheral blood. Receptor source: a woman older than 75 with acute or convalescent COVID-19. Each CDR3 is given without its conserved first and last residue. Some rows mark clone size as missing; the rest say once, few, many or name a class of expanded clone.

size | V | CDR3
- | TRBV6-4 | ASSRESYNEQF
- | TRBV4-1 | ASSQPGLARTYEQY
- | TRBV5-1 | ASSPGQLGGELF
once | TRBV5-1 | ASSLGDRGRFGYT
few | TRBV10-1 | ASRGRGTEAF
- | TRBV28 | ASSPSDRPRNEAF
- | TRBV15 | ATSRDRRGDDSPLH
- | TRBV19 | ASGGGAGGELF
- | TRBV4-3 | ASSQGQAGANVLT
- | TRBV11-2 | ASSLAAANTGELF
- | TRBV27 | ASSSSKTGGTTNEKLF
- | TRBV7-7 | ASSSSGLKETQY
- | TRBV5-5 | ASSLEDRAHNEQF
- | TRBV7-8 | ASSLGLFSQETQY
- | TRBV5-1 | ASSTRDSPEAF
once | TRBV4-1 | ASSQNTGGALDTEAF
- | TRBV28 | ASSLGGPSGNTIY
- | TRBV6-5 | ASSMDFLAKNIQY
- | TRBV7-2 | ASSSLARSSYNEQF
- | TRBV7-2 | ASSFGSSYNSPLH
- | TRBV28 | ASSLPTSGRGETQY
- | TRBV20-1 | SVDSSYEQY
- | TRBV5-1 | ASSAGTANTEAF
- | TRBV19 | ASRPHVAYGYT
- | TRBV2 | ANSYDRAAF
once | TRBV5-1 | ASSLGTNVGELF
- | TRBV28 | ASSQLTAAAGNYGYT
few | TRBV4-3 | ASSQSNEGAYEQY
- | TRBV27 | ASSVHRANYGYT
- | TRBV5-5 | ASSLGTDQPQH
- | TRBV3-1/TRBV3-2 | ASSQGTPRRGELF
- | TRBV28 | ASTRVNSPLH
- | TRBV18 | ASSPGQGRNTEAF
- | TRBV3-1/TRBV3-2 | ASSSGTSSTDTQY
- | TRBV16 | ASSQSPGYEAF
- | TRBV4-1 | ASSHPDTRVSFNEQF
once | TRBV6-6 | ASSRDSPNSPLH
- | TRBV28 | ASSLGQGGYT
- | TRBV28 | ASSLSGGASPNEKLF
few | TRBV9 | ASSDDRKMRDEQF
- | TRBV2 | ASKRRDSYNEQF
- | TRBV27 | ASSFKGLHFTDTQY
- | TRBV2 | ASIYGQENYGYT
- | TRBV18 | ASSPAGGEPQH
- | TRBV7-2 | ASRRDRGPQSEAF
- | TRBV24-1 | ATGSRSISGANVLT
many | TRBV3-1/TRBV3-2 | ASSQAAGGGYEQY
few | TRBV4-2 | ASSLFSGTTNEKLF
- | TRBV5-8 | ASSLAGGPEEQY
- | TRBV19 | ASSLRGLAGTTSQETQY
- | TRBV28 | ASSYGLAGDQVDTQY
- | TRBV9 | ASSEEGQGASWDGYT
few | TRBV6-5 | ASSTGNEQF
- | TRBV28 | ASSFRDQAF